One and the same sample provided the 13 T cell receptor beta chains below, sequenced in a study of T cells in Graves' hyperthyroidism and ophthalmopathy. Template material for amplifying TCR beta CDR3 regions consisted of RNA transcripts. TCR CDR3 regions were first amplified by RT-PCR with HTBI primers. TCRdb redid the calling of the multiplex PCR reads with MiXCR, one entry per CDR3 protein. Here the sample spans approximately 370,000 distinct CDR3 sequences, about a sixth being singletons. The sequenced sample consisted of blood. The receptors derive from a woman aged 25 to 45 with Graves' hyperthyroidism that later progressed to Graves' ophthalmopathy.

In regard to this clonotype: It may be a read error: a sequence one base away is much more abundant. The rearrangement joins TRBV3-1 to TRBJ1-3; TRBD1 might be the D (5 bases). CDR1 and CDR2 from the germline V gene are LGHDT and YNNKEL (reference sequence). This CDR3 has 16 amino acids. CDR3 residues: CASSEEARDVGNTIYF. The DNA for the CDR3 is TGTGCCAGCAGCGAAGAAGCCAGGGACGTTGGGAACACCATATATTTT.

A few counts support this clonotype. A read error is possible here, since a much larger clone lies one base away. This rearrangement joins TRBV6-5 to TRBJ2-7; D not resolved. The CDR3 is 12 residues long. The V end lost 2 bases, the J end lost 2 bases, and 4 bases lay between the germline ends. Per germline, CDR1 MNHEY and CDR2 SVGAGI. This CDR3 reads CASSYTPYEQYF. CDR3 nucleotides: TGTGCCAGCAGTTACACCCCCTACGAGCAGTACTTC.

J is TRBJ2-5 and V is TRBV5-1, with D maybe TRBD2 (5 bases). CDR1 and CDR2 (germline): SGHRS, YFSETQ. V lost 2 bases to trimming and J lost 9 bases, with 20 bases between them. The CDR3 contains 15 residues. The CDR3 nucleotides read TGCGCCAGCAGCTTAGGAGGTGACCCCCCAAGGGCCCAGTACTTC. It translates to CASSLGGDPPRAQYF.

This clonotype was found a few times. The chain carries TRBV25-1 and TRBJ1-1, with D maybe TRBD1 (6 bases). Germline CDR1 MGHDK, CDR2 SYGVNS. CDR3 length equals 21 residues. The ends were cut back, 6 bases at V and 1 base at J, with 33 bases in the middle. The CDR3 coding sequence is TGTGCCAGCAGCCGAGTTCACCGGTTAAACCTTGGGGGCCCGGGGAACACTGAAGCTTTCTTT. This encodes CASSRVHRLNLGGPGNTEAFF.

The J gene is TRBJ2-1, the V gene TRBV28; D unresolved. V lost 2 bases and J lost 3, with 8 bases in between. The V gene's germline CDR1 is MDHEN and CDR2 SYDVKM. The CDR3 extends over 14 amino acids. The CDR3 DNA sequence: TGTGCCAGCAGTTTAATACCGGACTACAATGAGCAGTTCTTC. It is translated as CASSLIPDYNEQFF.

This clonotype appeared a few times. The chain joins TRBV24-1 to TRBJ2-1, with 7 nucleotides matching TRBD1. The V gene end was trimmed by 3 bases and the J gene end by 0 bases; junction bases not matched to a gene: 7. CDR3 length: 17 amino acids. Germline V CDR1 and CDR2: KGHDR, SFDVKD. The CDR3 is CATSDTNRGSSYNEQFF. As DNA, the CDR3 is TGTGCCACCAGTGATACAAACAGGGGTAGCTCCTACAATGAGCAGTTCTTC.

There are many counts of this clonotype. V gene TRBV10-3 combines with J gene TRBJ2-3; TRBD2 agrees at 14 bases. CDR3 length: 18 residues. J gave up 2 bases and V 3 bases, and 7 bases lay outside the gene matches. CDR1 and CDR2 from the germline V gene are ENHRY and SYGVKD. The CDR3 region is CAISEHGLAGGNTDTQYF. The CDR3 coding sequence is TGTGCCATCAGTGAACACGGACTAGCGGGAGGTAACACAGATACGCAGTATTTT.

This clonotype was detected only a few times. The chain recombines TRBV19 with TRBJ1-5, with TRBD1 identical over 8 bases. This CDR3 contains 18 residues. V was clipped by 5 bases and J by 1 base; unmatched bases: 13. CDR1 is LNHDA, CDR2 SQIVND, per germline (reference sequence). CDR3 in DNA: TGTGCCAGTAGTGGAGGACAGGGCGGTTTGTTAAGCAATCAGCCCCAGCATTTT. Its protein product is CASSGGQGGLLSNQPQHF. Supplemented by reference TRBV19 and TRBJ1-5, the full variable domain reads DGGITQSPKYLFRKEGQNVTLSCEQNLNHDAMYWYRQDPGQGLRLIYYSQIVNDFQKGDIAEGYSVSREKKESFPLTVTSAQKNPTAFYLCASSGGQGGLLSNQPQHFGDGTRLSIL.

The rearrangement uses TRBV5-1 and TRBJ2-1; a weak D match, TRBD2 (6 bases). The ends were cut back, 2 bases at V and 5 bases at J, with 17 bases in the middle. The CDR3 runs to 16 residues. Germline assignment: CDR1 SGHRS and CDR2 YFSETQ. The CDR3: CASSFPPAGINNEQFF. CDR3 DNA: TGCGCCAGCAGCTTTCCCCCAGCGGGTATAAACAATGAGCAGTTCTTC. Complete variable domain (other parts from reference TRBV5-1 and TRBJ2-1): KAGVTQTPRYLIKTRGQQVTLSCSPISGHRSVSWYQQTPGQGLQFLFEYFSETQRNKGNFPGRFSGRQFSNSRSEMNVSTLELGDSALYLCASSFPPAGINNEQFFGPGTRLTVL.

V and J are TRBV3-1 and TRBJ1-4; D gene unclear. Trimming removed 1 base at V and 8 bases at J, with 14 bases between. Germline V CDR1 and CDR2: LGHDT, YNNKEL (reference sequence). CDR3 length: 15 residues. Written as DNA, the CDR3 is TGTGCCAGCAGCCAAGGTCGGGGTTACGACGAAAAACTGTTTTTT. Its translation: CASSQGRGYDEKLFF.

Worth noting for this clonotype: Since a much larger clone is just one base distant, this may be a read error. CDR3 in DNA: TGTGTCAGCAGTCCCCTTCCGGGACACACAGAAGAGACCCAGTACTTC. It yields the protein CVSSPLPGHTEETQYF. This chain links TRBV27 with TRBJ2-5; TRBD1 is a possible D gene (6 bases). Germline lookup yields CDR1 MNHEY and CDR2 SMNVEV (reference sequence). This CDR3 is 16 amino acids long.

This clonotype has at least ten counts. The chain couples TRBV2 to TRBJ2-4, with a possible D match to TRBD2 (5 bases). Trimming removed 7 bases at V and 0 bases at J, with 7 bases between. CDR1 is SNHLY and CDR2 is FYNNEI in the germline V gene. The CDR3 sequence is 13 residues long. The chain's CDR3 is CASNGLAKNIQYF. CDR3 nucleotide sequence: TGTGCCAGCAATGGACTAGCCAAAAACATTCAGTACTTC.

The table lists this clonotype with many counts. The chain combines TRBV28 with TRBJ2-5; D uncertain. Germline V gene data show CDR1 as MDHEN and CDR2 as SYDVKM. V gave up 4 bases and J gave up 11 bases, with 14 bases separating them. The CDR3 loop spans 12 amino acids. The CDR3 is CASSSLGQLQYF. The CDR3 region has the DNA TGTGCCAGCAGTTCGCTCGGGCAGTTACAGTACTTC.